The 32 T cell receptor beta chains below come from one sample, sequenced in a study of blood T cell repertoires in COVID-19. Using immunoSEQ multiplex PCR, the repertoire was profiled, and TCRdb retains in-frame clones only, with some absent. This table holds around 74,000 clones, roughly 90% found once. Sequenced material: peripheral blood. Every receptor here comes from a woman older than 75 with active or convalescent COVID-19.

A single count supports this clone. The gene calls are TRBV9 and TRBJ1-6; weak D call: TRBD1 (5 bases). Germline values: CDR1 SGDLS, CDR2 YYNGEE. The CDR3 contains 15 residues. Trimming took 0 bases from V and 8 from J, leaving 12 bases between them. CDR3 nucleotide sequence: TGTGCCAGCAGCGTAGCGGGCAGGGAAGATTCACCCCTCCACTTT. It translates to CASSVAGREDSPLHF.

This chain connects TRBV27 to TRBJ2-5; D may be TRBD1 (6 bases). Trimming took 0 bases from V and 1 from J, leaving 9 bases between them. This CDR3 comprises 15 residues. From germline, CDR1 is MNHEY and CDR2 SMNVEV (reference sequence). The DNA of the CDR3 is TGTGCCAGCAGTTTATCCACAGGGACCCAAGAGACCCAGTACTTC. Protein product: CASSLSTGTQETQYF.

The chain employs TRBV27 and TRBJ2-2; unclear D gene. The V gene lost 3 bases and the J gene lost 6 bases, with 5 bases spanning the gap. CDR3 length: 12 residues. From germline, CDR1 is MNHEY and CDR2 SMNVEV (reference sequence). The DNA for the CDR3 is TGTGCCAGCAGTTTGAGCTCCGGGGAGCTGTTTTTT. Residues: CASSLSSGELFF.

CDR3 coding DNA: TGTGCCAGCTCACCTAACAGTACAAGGCATTTT. It yields the protein CASSPNSTRHF. This chain uses TRBV18 with TRBJ1-5, with unresolved D. Deletions cut 3 bases from V and 15 bases from J, with 12 bases between. Germline loops: CDR1 KGHSH, CDR2 LQKENI. This CDR3 comprises 11 residues.

The CDR3 loop is CASSLNSGHEQYF. The CDR3 DNA sequence: TGTGCCAGCAGCTTAAATTCAGGGCACGAGCAGTACTTC. V and J are TRBV11-2 and TRBJ2-7; TRBD1 is a possible D gene (5 bases). Germline V gene data show CDR1 as SGHAT and CDR2 as FQNNGV. Deletions cut 2 bases from V and 5 bases from J, with 10 bases between. The CDR3 has 13 amino acids. The full variable domain, its missing parts supplied by reference TRBV11-2 and TRBJ2-7, is EAGVAQSPRYKIIEKRQSVAFWCNPISGHATLYWYQQILGQGPKLLIQFQNNGVVDDSQLPKDRFSAERLKGVDSTLKIQPAKLEDSAVYLCASSLNSGHEQYFGPGTRLTVT.

This sequence joins TRBV7-3 and TRBJ1-4, with TRBD1 matching 8 bases. This CDR3 comprises 16 residues. Germline CDR1 and CDR2: SGHTA and FQGTGA. V lost 0 bases to trimming and J lost 7 bases; unmatched junction nucleotides: 7. In DNA, the CDR3 is TGTGCCAGCAGCTTAACCCCCGCAGGGGGCCGTGAAAAACTGTTTTTT. It translates to CASSLTPAGGREKLFF.

V usage is TRBV28 and J usage is TRBJ1-5; 7 bases line up with TRBD1. V was clipped by 4 bases and J by 5 bases; unmatched bases: 2. The CDR3 is made up of 13 amino acids. Per the germline V gene, CDR1 is MDHEN and CDR2 is SYDVKM. The CDR3 here is CASSWDSYQPQHF. The CDR3 DNA sequence: TGTGCCAGCAGTTGGGACAGCTATCAGCCCCAGCATTTT. The full variable domain, in which reference TRBV28 and TRBJ1-5 provide the parts outside the CDR3, is DVKVTQSSRYLVKRTGEKVFLECVQDMDHENMFWYRQDPGLGLRLIYFSYDVKMKEKGDIPEGYSVSREKKERFSLILESASTNQTSMYLCASSWDSYQPQHFGDGTRLSIL.

The rearrangement joins TRBV6-5 to TRBJ1-4, with a weak D call TRBD1 (5 bases). Trimming shortened V by 9 bases and J by 0 bases, and 11 bases separated the two germline ends. This CDR3 has 14 residues. CDR1 is MNHEY, CDR2 SVGAGI, per germline. DNA of the CDR3: TGTGCCAGTAGACAGCTGACAACTAATGAAAAACTGTTTTTT. This translates into CASRQLTTNEKLFF.

This chain uses TRBV4-1 with TRBJ1-1, with TRBD1 as a possible D gene (6 bases). The ends were cut back, 1 base at V and 1 base at J, with 10 bases in the middle. The CDR3 loop spans 15 amino acids. Per the germline V gene, CDR1 is MGHRA and CDR2 is YSYEKL. The CDR3 sequence is CASSQVQGQNTEAFF. CDR3 DNA: TGCGCCAGCAGCCAAGTGCAGGGGCAGAACACTGAAGCTTTCTTT.

This clone occurred once. The chain employs TRBV3-1 (or the pseudogene TRBV3-2) and TRBJ1-2, with D hard to call. Germline V CDR1 and CDR2: LGHDT, YNNKEL (reference sequence). This CDR3 has 12 amino acids. The V gene lost 1 base and the J gene lost 8 bases, with 8 bases spanning the gap. The CDR3 coding sequence is TGTGCCAGCAGCCAAGTAACCGGGGGCTACACCTTC. Its protein is CASSQVTGGYTF.

The chain couples TRBV7-2 to TRBJ2-5; 15 nucleotides line up with TRBD2. In germline, CDR1 is SGHTA, CDR2 FQGNSA. This CDR3 spans 16 amino acids. The V and J ends lost 8 bases and 6 bases, in that order; junction bases with no gene match: 10. The CDR3 loop reads CASEGLAGGGYQTQYF. For the CDR3, the DNA is TGTGCCAGCGAGGGACTAGCGGGGGGTGGGTACCAGACCCAGTACTTC.

The chain combines TRBV20-1 with TRBJ2-2; 9 nucleotides align to TRBD2. Germline assignment: CDR1 DFQATT and CDR2 SNEGSKA (reference sequence). The CDR3 totals 15 residues. With V trimmed by 3 bases and J by 6 bases, 8 bases remained unmatched. CDR3 DNA: TGCAGTGCTAGTCTCCAGCGGGGGGCGGCCGGGGAGCTGTTTTTT. Its translation: CSASLQRGAAGELFF.

The chain has TRBV24-1 and TRBJ2-5; D possibly corresponds to TRBD2 (5 bases). V gave up 7 bases and J gave up 5 bases, with 10 bases separating them. Germline V gene sequence: CDR1 KGHDR, CDR2 SFDVKD. The CDR3 length is 12 residues. CDR3 sequence reads: CATSRGGETQYF. DNA of the CDR3: TGTGCCACCAGCCGGGGTGGCGAGACCCAGTACTTC.

This chain joins TRBV11-2 and TRBJ1-6; D is unresolved. This CDR3 has 14 residues. CDR1 SGHAT and CDR2 FQNNGV come from the germline V gene. Deletions cut 1 base from V and 10 bases from J, with 11 bases between. CDR3 nucleotides: TGTGCCAGCAGCTTAGGAGGGATGGGATCACCCCTCCACTTT. It yields the protein CASSLGGMGSPLHF.

The V and J genes are TRBV6-5 and TRBJ2-3, with 13 bases identical to TRBD2. Germline trimming cut 2 bases from V and 9 bases from J; bases unmatched to any gene: 8. Germline CDR1 MNHEY, CDR2 SVGAGI. The CDR3 extends over 16 amino acids. Here the CDR3 DNA reads TGTGCCAGCAGTTACCTAGGGACTAGCGGGGCCCGGACGCAGTATTTT. This translates into CASSYLGTSGARTQYF.

The chain joins TRBV2 to TRBJ1-1, with 9 positions matching TRBD1. The V segment lost 2 bases and the J segment 6 bases; nucleotides outside the gene matches: 4. Germline assignment: CDR1 SNHLY and CDR2 FYNNEI. This CDR3 region has 14 residues. CDR3 region: CASSERQGGSEAFF. The CDR3 DNA follows: TGTGCCAGCAGTGAACGACAGGGGGGCTCTGAAGCTTTCTTT.

This clone was observed a single time. V gene TRBV28 combines with J gene TRBJ1-1, with D maybe TRBD1 (5 bases). CDR1 and CDR2 from the germline V gene are MDHEN and SYDVKM. The CDR3 contains 14 residues. With 6 bases removed from V and 4 bases from J, the gap between germline ends came to 15 bases. CDR3 DNA: TGTGCCAGCAGGGAACGGGGGTTGAGCACTGAAGCTTTCTTT. It yields the protein CASRERGLSTEAFF.

This rearrangement joins TRBV28 to TRBJ2-7; no clear D gene. The CDR3 spans 13 residues. Deletions cut 5 bases from V and 0 bases from J, with 8 bases between. Germline V lookup: CDR1 MDHEN, CDR2 SYDVKM. CDR3 nucleotides: TGTGCCAGCAGTACCAGGAACTCCTACGAGCAGTACTTC. It encodes CASSTRNSYEQYF.

This clone was seen a single time. This chain joins TRBV19 and TRBJ1-1, with D uncertain. This CDR3 is 15 amino acids long. Germline V gene lookup returns CDR1 LNHDA and CDR2 SQIVND (reference sequence). V lost 3 bases to trimming and J lost 1 base, with 12 bases between them. In nucleotides, the CDR3 is TGTGCCAGTAGTATGGCGAGGGTCGCGAACACTGAAGCTTTCTTT. It is translated as CASSMARVANTEAFF.

The genes are TRBV6-5 and TRBJ2-1, with D possibly matching TRBD2 (6 bases). Per germline, CDR1 MNHEY and CDR2 SVGAGI. The V end was cut by 0 bases, the J end by 0 bases, with 9 bases between. The CDR3 totals 16 residues. The CDR3 protein is CASSYSTRGSYNEQFF. The CDR3 region has the DNA TGTGCCAGCAGTTACTCGACTAGGGGCTCCTACAATGAGCAGTTCTTC.

Concerning this clone: At one end, the junction sequence differs from germline, possibly due to a read error. V usage is TRBV3-1 (or the pseudogene TRBV3-2) and J usage is TRBJ2-7; D not resolved. The germline gives CDR1 LGHDT, CDR2 YNNKEL (reference sequence). CDR3 length: 12 amino acids. The CDR3 here is CASSQGPSERNF. The CDR3 DNA reads as TGTGCCAGCAGCCAGGGCCCCTCAGAGAGAAACTTC.

The chain carries TRBV11-1 and TRBJ2-7; 7 bases map to TRBD1. The CDR3 spans 13 residues. The V and J ends lost 4 bases and 2 bases, in that order; junction bases with no gene match: 2. Per germline, CDR1 SGHAT and CDR2 FQDESV (reference sequence). The CDR3 bases are TGTGCCAGCAGCTGGGACAGAGCCTACGAGCAGTACTTC. It encodes CASSWDRAYEQYF.

This clone was picked up a small number of times. This chain uses TRBV19 with TRBJ2-3, with a possible D match to TRBD2 (6 bases). This CDR3 comprises 14 residues. CDR1 is LNHDA, CDR2 SQIVND, per germline (reference sequence). V was cut by 4 bases and J by 3 bases, with 11 bases left in between. CDR3 coding DNA: TGTGCCAGTAGTAGCGGGGCCCAAACAGATACGCAGTATTTT. This codes for CASSSGAQTDTQYF.

The rearrangement links TRBV18 to TRBJ1-2; no definite D call. The CDR3 is 12 residues long. CDR1 is KGHSH, CDR2 LQKENI, per germline. V was trimmed by 0 bases and J by 10 bases, leaving 9 bases between them. Here the CDR3 DNA reads TGTGCCAGCTCACCACCGGGCAATATCTACACCTTC. Amino acid sequence: CASSPPGNIYTF.

J is TRBJ1-6 and V is TRBV10-3, with TRBD1 identical over 10 bases. J was trimmed by 6 bases and V by 8 bases; bases with no gene match: 4. Germline assignment: CDR1 ENHRY and CDR2 SYGVKD. This CDR3 is built from 14 residues. DNA of the CDR3: TGTGCCATCGGGGACAGGGGCGGTAATTCACCCCTCCACTTT. This codes for CAIGDRGGNSPLHF.

V gene TRBV6-5 combines with J gene TRBJ1-2; no reliable D call. Germline CDR1 reads MNHEY; CDR2 reads SVGAGI. Trimming took 4 bases from V and 14 from J, leaving 20 bases between them. This CDR3 contains 13 residues. The chain's CDR3 is CASSSPADQACTF. Written as DNA, the CDR3 is TGTGCCAGCAGTTCCCCGGCCGACCAGGCTTGTACCTTC.

V gene TRBV19 combines with J gene TRBJ1-2; the match to TRBD1 covers 7 bases. The CDR3 runs 14 residues. The V gene's germline CDR1 is LNHDA and CDR2 SQIVND (reference sequence). Germline trimming cut 5 bases from V and 4 bases from J; bases unmatched to any gene: 7. The CDR3 DNA follows: TGTGCCAGTAGTCCGGGACAGCTTGCCTATGGCTACACCTTC. As protein: CASSPGQLAYGYTF.

V usage is TRBV28 and J usage is TRBJ1-2, with a weak D call TRBD1 (5 bases). CDR1 MDHEN and CDR2 SYDVKM come from the germline V gene. The CDR3 is 16 residues long. With 1 base removed from V and 6 bases from J, the gap between germline ends came to 18 bases. The CDR3 DNA sequence: TGTGCCAGCAGTTTATCCCTGTATGGGGCCCTCAATGGCTACACCTTC. This translates into CASSLSLYGALNGYTF.

The chain uses TRBV12-3 or TRBV12-4 and TRBJ1-6, with 7 positions matching TRBD1. V lost 3 bases to trimming and J lost 10 bases; unmatched junction nucleotides: 3. CDR3 length: 13 amino acids. The CDR3 bases are TGTGCCAGCAGTTTGACAGGGAGGTCACCCCTCCACTTT. This codes for CASSLTGRSPLHF.

V gene TRBV5-5 combines with J gene TRBJ1-4; TRBD1 matches 8 bases. There are 17 residues in the CDR3. CDR1 is SGHKS and CDR2 is YYEKEE in the germline V gene (reference sequence). J gave up 1 base and V 1 base, and 6 bases lay outside the gene matches. The CDR3 bases are TGTGCCAGCAGCTTGAGGAGCAGGGGGCAAACTAATGAAAAACTGTTTTTT. Its protein is CASSLRSRGQTNEKLFF.

This rearrangement joins TRBV7-8 to TRBJ2-7, with a tentative D call TRBD2 (7 bases). This CDR3 has 14 amino acids. The ends were cut back, 5 bases at V and 4 bases at J, with 15 bases in the middle. In germline, CDR1 is SGHVS, CDR2 FQNEAQ. The CDR3 DNA sequence: TGTGCCAGCAGCAGCCGGGGGGCGGAGTACGAGCAGTACTTC. Translating it yields CASSSRGAEYEQYF.

J is TRBJ1-1 and V is TRBV19, with D perhaps matching TRBD1 (5 bases). Germline V gene sequence: CDR1 LNHDA, CDR2 SQIVND (reference sequence). The length of the CDR3 is 15 residues. Trimming removed 1 base at V and 4 bases at J, with 13 bases between. CDR3 amino acids: CASSIATRGGTEAFF. The CDR3 nucleotides read TGTGCCAGTAGTATAGCCACCCGGGGGGGCACTGAAGCTTTCTTT.